This TCR beta chain comes out of a study of blood T cell repertoires in COVID-19. Study at large: T cells, B-cell-depleted T cells, or PBMCs provided the cDNA or gDNA that served as material.

Germline V gene lookup returns CDR1 LNHNV and CDR2 YYDKDF (reference sequence). The CDR3 totals 15 residues. Trimming took 7 bases from V and 1 from J; bases not matched to a gene: 4. Authors' processing steps: Amplification of reference gene primers provided the estimated nucleated cell counts. Here immunoSEQ multiplex PCR was the method, and the copy in TCRdb shows in-frame clones only, minus some. V, J and clone size are those of that table, while D and trimming were read from the DNA. The sample records roughly 340,000 clones, under 95% being singletons. This chain joins TRBV15 and TRBJ1-5; 10 bases align to TRBD1. The material sequenced was peripheral blood. The source of this sequence is a young woman who had recovered from COVID-19. Here the CDR3 DNA reads TGTGCCACCAAAAGGACAGGGGGGAGCAATCAGCCCCAGCATTTT. It translates to CATKRTGGSNQPQHF.